This TCR beta chain was found in a study of OX40 agonist ivuxolimab in advanced cancers. Sequenced by immunoSEQ multiplex PCR; TCRdb stores in-frame clones only, minus some. The sample shows 30,000 to 35,000 clones, under 85% of them seen only once. Losses at the gene ends were 2 bases for V and 9 bases for J; bases not matched to a gene: 17. Germline CDR1 and CDR2: SGHDT and YYEEEE. CDR3 length equals 18 residues. The chain joins TRBV5-6 to TRBJ1-6, with 7 bases aligning to TRBD1. The receptor comes from an adult with an advanced solid tumor such as melanoma, head and neck, liver or kidney cancer. The material sequenced was CD4+ or CD8+ T cells sorted from blood, taken in a trial of the OX40 agonist ivuxolimab. The CDR3 loop reads CASSFRGAKRGPGSPLHF. CDR3 DNA sequence: TGTGCCAGCAGCTTCAGGGGGGCAAAAAGGGGGCCGGGTTCACCCCTCCACTTT.